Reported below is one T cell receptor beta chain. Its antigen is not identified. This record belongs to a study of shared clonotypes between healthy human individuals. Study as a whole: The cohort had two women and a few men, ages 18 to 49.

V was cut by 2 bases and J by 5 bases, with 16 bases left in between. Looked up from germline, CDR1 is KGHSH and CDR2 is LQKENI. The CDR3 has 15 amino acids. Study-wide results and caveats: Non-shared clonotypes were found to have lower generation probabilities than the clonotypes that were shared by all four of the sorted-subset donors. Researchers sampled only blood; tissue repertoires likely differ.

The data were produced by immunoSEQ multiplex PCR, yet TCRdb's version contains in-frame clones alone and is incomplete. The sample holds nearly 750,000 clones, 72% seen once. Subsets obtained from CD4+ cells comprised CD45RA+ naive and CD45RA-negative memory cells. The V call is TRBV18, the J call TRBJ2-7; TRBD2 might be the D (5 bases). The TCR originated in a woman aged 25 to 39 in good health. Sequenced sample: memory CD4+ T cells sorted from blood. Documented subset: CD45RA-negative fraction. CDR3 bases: TGTGCCAGCTCACCAAGCGGCGTGGGCGTGAACGAGCAGTACTTC. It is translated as CASSPSGVGVNEQYF. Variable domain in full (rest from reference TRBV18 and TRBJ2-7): NAGVMQNPRHLVRRRGQEARLRCSPMKGHSHVYWYRQLPEEGLKFMVYLQKENIIDESGMPKERFSAEFPKEGPSILRIQQVVRGDSAAYFCASSPSGVGVNEQYFGPGTRLTVT.